One sample yielded the 26 T cell receptor beta chains listed below, sequenced in a study of T cell repertoires in cytomegalovirus infection. TCRdb analysed the reads with MiXCR anew, one entry per CDR3 protein. The data show approximately 270,000 distinct CDR3 sequences, with roughly 21% seen just once and roughly a fifth held by the top ten. These receptors have no identified antigens. Sample: cultured PBMCs, taken from culture after CMV antigen stimulation. The receptors originated from a human donor in good health (CMV status not recorded). Some clones in this sample may be carry-over from other donors' samples.

The chain joins TRBV18 to TRBJ1-3; D is possibly TRBD1 (5 bases). The CDR3 extends over 15 amino acids. The V and J ends lost 3 bases and 0 bases respectively, with 9 bases between them. CDR1 and CDR2 (germline): KGHSH, LQKENI. CDR3 protein: CASSPQGSSGNTIYF. The CDR3 DNA reads as TGTGCCAGCTCACCGCAGGGATCCTCTGGAAACACCATATATTTT. Filled out from reference TRBV18 and TRBJ1-3, the complete variable domain reads NAGVMQNPRHLVRRRGQEARLRCSPMKGHSHVYWYRQLPEEGLKFMVYLQKENIIDESGMPKERFSAEFPKEGPSILRIQQVVRGDSAAYFCASSPQGSSGNTIYFGEGSWLTVV.

This clonotype turned up a few times. The chain uses TRBV28 and TRBJ1-2; weak D call: TRBD1 (5 bases). The germline V and J ends were trimmed by 5 bases and 6 bases, with 16 bases remaining between them. Germline CDR1 MDHEN, CDR2 SYDVKM. The CDR3 extends over 14 amino acids. This CDR3 reads CASSLQVRDDGYTF. CDR3 DNA sequence: TGTGCCAGCAGTCTACAGGTCAGGGACGATGGCTACACCTTC.

The chain has TRBV11-3 and TRBJ2-1, with D maybe TRBD2 (5 bases). V was shortened by 5 bases and J by 8 bases, with 13 bases between the two germline ends. Germline-derived CDR1 and CDR2 are SGHNT and YENEEA. The CDR3 consists of 13 residues. The CDR3 region is CASSPGGVDEQFF. In DNA form, the CDR3 reads TGTGCCAGCAGCCCAGGAGGAGTGGATGAGCAGTTCTTC.

The chain carries TRBV20-1 and TRBJ1-2; D is uncertain. V lost 6 bases to trimming and J lost 3 bases, with 14 bases between them. This CDR3 spans 13 amino acids. Germline V gives CDR1 DFQATT, CDR2 SNEGSKA (reference sequence). The CDR3 is CSAWDGWDYGYTF. The CDR3, as DNA: TGCAGTGCCTGGGATGGGTGGGACTATGGCTACACCTTC.

This clonotype was seen many times. V and J are TRBV7-2 and TRBJ1-3, with TRBD1 matching 9 bases. Germline V CDR1 and CDR2: SGHTA, FQGNSA. This CDR3 is built from 16 residues. The trim removed 5 bases at V and 5 bases at J, leaving 10 bases unmatched. The CDR3 nucleotides are TGTGCCAGCAGCCAGTCCGGGACAGGGAGGAGAAACACCATATATTTT. This gives the protein CASSQSGTGRRNTIYF.

This clonotype was recorded a few times. DNA for the CDR3: TGTGCCAGCTCACCAGGAGTCGGGCCGGTAAACGAGCAGTACGTC. Protein sequence: CASSPGVGPVNEQYV. The rearrangement joins TRBV18 to TRBJ2-7, with D uncertain. This CDR3 comprises 15 residues. V was shortened by 2 bases and J by 5 bases, with 16 bases between the two germline ends. Germline CDR1 reads KGHSH; CDR2 reads LQKENI.

This clonotype was observed many times. This CDR3 is CASSLSGHPYEQYV. Written as DNA, the CDR3 is TGTGCCAGCAGCTTATCGGGACACCCCTACGAGCAGTACGTC. The V gene is TRBV7-2, the J gene TRBJ2-7; tentatively, D is TRBD1 (6 bases). CDR1 and CDR2 (germline): SGHTA, FQGNSA. The CDR3 runs 14 residues. V was clipped by 2 bases and J by 2 bases, with 10 bases between them.

This clonotype was recorded once. The chain couples TRBV20-1 to TRBJ2-1, with 10 bases aligning to TRBD2. Losses at the gene ends were 2 bases for V and 0 bases for J; bases not matched to a gene: 10. Germline values: CDR1 DFQATT, CDR2 SNEGSKA (reference sequence). CDR3 length: 18 residues. CDR3 in amino acids: CSARSGSGRASSYNEQFF. The CDR3 DNA reads TGCAGTGCTAGATCTGGAAGCGGGAGGGCGAGCTCCTACAATGAGCAGTTCTTC.

In its sample, this clonotype was seen many times. This chain joins TRBV7-2 and TRBJ2-3, with TRBD1 as a possible D gene (6 bases). The CDR3 is 16 residues long. V gave up 1 base and J gave up 0 bases, with 11 bases separating them. CDR1 and CDR2 from the germline V gene are SGHTA and FQGNSA. The CDR3 spells CASSLVSDRSTDTQYF. The DNA for the CDR3 is TGTGCCAGCAGCTTAGTTTCGGACAGAAGCACAGATACGCAGTATTTT.

The rearrangement joins TRBV30 to TRBJ2-3; D is unclear. CDR1 and CDR2 from the germline V gene are GTSNPN and SVGIG (reference sequence). V was cut by 4 bases and J by 6 bases, with 8 bases left in between. The CDR3 runs to 11 residues. The CDR3 is CAWTPKDTQYF. CDR3 bases: TGTGCCTGGACGCCCAAGGATACGCAGTATTTT.

This chain's CDR3 is CASSSGLGTQPQHF. The CDR3 DNA reads as TGTGCCAGCAGCTCGGGTCTTGGAACTCAGCCCCAGCATTTT. The V and J genes are TRBV7-8 and TRBJ1-5; D is uncertain. Trimming cost V 4 bases and J 6 bases, with 13 bases left between them. The CDR3 spans 14 residues. The germline gives CDR1 SGHVS, CDR2 FQNEAQ. Supplemented by reference TRBV7-8 and TRBJ1-5, the full variable domain reads GAGVSQSPRYKVAKRGQDVALRCDPISGHVSLFWYQQALGQGPEFLTYFQNEAQLDKSGLPSDRFFAERPEGSVSTLKIQRTQQEDSAVYLCASSSGLGTQPQHFGDGTRLSIL.

The J gene is TRBJ1-2, the V gene TRBV7-9, with D unclear. V was clipped by 4 bases and J by 4 bases, with 13 bases between them. CDR3 length: 14 residues. CDR1 is SEHNR, CDR2 FQNEAQ, per germline (reference sequence). The CDR3 DNA reads as TGTGCCAGCAGCTACACAGACATTTCCTATGGCTACACCTTC. Protein sequence: CASSYTDISYGYTF.

This chain links TRBV10-3 with TRBJ2-3; 7 nucleotides match TRBD1. J lost 0 bases, V lost 10 bases, and 7 bases had no gene match. CDR1 is ENHRY and CDR2 is SYGVKD in the germline V gene. This CDR3 region has 14 residues. CDR3 DNA sequence: TGTGCCACCCGACGGGACAGAAGCACAGATACGCAGTATTTT. Amino acid sequence: CATRRDRSTDTQYF.

This clonotype was seen a few times. The chain carries TRBV28 and TRBJ2-7; 10 bases are a match to TRBD2. Germline CDR1 MDHEN, CDR2 SYDVKM. After removal of 7 bases from V and 4 bases from J, the junction contained 19 bases not matched to a gene. This CDR3 comprises 18 residues. The CDR3 nucleotides are TGTGCCAGCACCTCCGACAGGGGAAGGACTAGCGGAGGATACGAGCAGTACGTC. The encoded protein is CASTSDRGRTSGGYEQYV.

This clonotype was seen only once. The V call is TRBV6-6, the J call TRBJ2-1; 10 nucleotides align to TRBD2. Looked up from germline, CDR1 is MNHNY and CDR2 is SVGAGI (reference sequence). Unmatched junction bases numbered 4, after V lost 3 bases and J lost 5 bases. This CDR3 spans 15 amino acids. CDR3 nucleotide sequence: TGTGCCAGCAGTTATCGGCTAGCGGGGGACAATGAGCAGTTCTTC. This translates into CASSYRLAGDNEQFF.

This sequence joins TRBV6-6 and TRBJ1-1; 11 nucleotides line up with TRBD1. Germline V gives CDR1 MNHNY, CDR2 SVGAGI (reference sequence). The CDR3 covers 15 residues. Trimming removed 6 bases from V and 4 bases from J; junction bases left unmatched: 7. CDR3 nucleotides: TGTGCCAGCAGCCGAGGACAGGGGGCGACCACTGAAGCTTTCTTT. It codes for CASSRGQGATTEAFF.

The chain uses TRBV6-4 and TRBJ1-1; the D is unclear. V lost 5 bases, J lost 3 bases, and 16 bases lay in between. The CDR3 runs to 15 residues. In germline, CDR1 is MRHNA, CDR2 SNTAGT. Written as DNA, the CDR3 is TGTGCCAGCAGTCACTGTGGGCCGGGAGACACTGAAGCTTTCTTT. Encoded protein: CASSHCGPGDTEAFF.

This clonotype was observed at least ten times. The chain employs TRBV7-2 and TRBJ2-3; no clear D. This CDR3 has 14 residues. CDR1 SGHTA and CDR2 FQGNSA come from the germline V gene. With 1 base removed from V and 0 bases from J, the gap between germline ends came to 5 bases. CDR3 DNA sequence: TGTGCCAGCAGCTTAGAGACTAGCACAGATACGCAGTATTTT. The encoded protein is CASSLETSTDTQYF. The full variable domain, with the rest looked up from reference TRBV7-2 and TRBJ2-3, is GAGVSQSPSNKVTEKGKDVELRCDPISGHTALYWYRQSLGQGLEFLIYFQGNSAPDKSGLPSDRFSAERTGGSVSTLTIQRTQQEDSAVYLCASSLETSTDTQYFGPGTRLTVL.

This clonotype was seen more than once but under ten times. The gene calls are TRBV4-3 and TRBJ2-1, with 9 positions matching TRBD2. Germline CDR1 is LGHNA and CDR2 is YSLEER. Trimming at V came to 4 bases and at J to 0 bases, leaving 7 bases not matched to a gene. The length of the CDR3 is 17 residues. This chain's CDR3 is CASSPFSGGSSYNEQFF. CDR3 DNA: TGCGCCAGCAGCCCTTTTAGCGGGGGAAGCTCCTACAATGAGCAGTTCTTC.

The V call is TRBV30, the J call TRBJ1-6; possible D gene TRBD1, 6 bases. V was trimmed by 2 bases and J by 9 bases, leaving 11 bases between them. The CDR3 is made up of 13 amino acids. CDR1 GTSNPN and CDR2 SVGIG come from the germline V gene (reference sequence). In DNA form, the CDR3 reads TGTGCCTGGAGTTTACAGGGAGGTTCACCCCTCCACTTT. Amino acid sequence: CAWSLQGGSPLHF.

There are many counts of this clonotype. The rearrangement links TRBV12-3 or TRBV12-4 to TRBJ1-1; a possible D gene is TRBD1 (6 bases). This CDR3 has 14 residues. V lost 7 bases to trimming and J lost 0 bases, with 12 bases between them. This chain's CDR3 is CASTQGQLNTEAFF. In DNA, the CDR3 is TGTGCCAGCACCCAAGGACAGTTGAACACTGAAGCTTTCTTT.

This clonotype has at least ten counts. The chain combines TRBV7-9 with TRBJ1-1, with a possible D match to TRBD1 (6 bases). The CDR3 length is 15 residues. Germline lookup yields CDR1 SEHNR and CDR2 FQNEAQ (reference sequence). The V end lost 5 bases, the J end lost 6 bases, and 19 bases lay between the germline ends. In nucleotides, the CDR3 is TGTGCCAGCAGCAAGTTAGGGGGTATGATTGCTGAAGCTTTCTTT. Its protein product is CASSKLGGMIAEAFF.

The chain carries TRBV10-3 and TRBJ2-1; TRBD2 matches at 11 bases. The V gene end was trimmed by 7 bases and the J gene end by 6 bases; junction bases not matched to a gene: 5. There are 14 residues in the CDR3. CDR1 is ENHRY, CDR2 SYGVKD, per germline. The CDR3 reads CAITRLAGFNEQFF. The CDR3 nucleotides read TGTGCCATCACGCGACTAGCGGGGTTCAATGAGCAGTTCTTC.

This clonotype was seen many times. The V call is TRBV11-2, the J call TRBJ2-3; 11 nucleotides line up with TRBD1. The CDR3 has 15 residues. Trimming removed 5 bases from V and 7 bases from J; junction bases left unmatched: 8. Germline V gives CDR1 SGHAT, CDR2 FQNNGV. DNA of the CDR3: TGTGCCAGCAGCGTCAGGGGACAGGGGGGCAATACGCAGTATTTT. It yields the protein CASSVRGQGGNTQYF.

In this sample, this clonotype turned up many times. The chain is built from TRBV2 and TRBJ2-5, with 13 bases aligning to TRBD2. Germline values: CDR1 SNHLY, CDR2 FYNNEI. This CDR3 region has 13 residues. Trimming removed 6 bases from V and 9 bases from J; junction bases left unmatched: 4. CDR3 DNA sequence: TGTGCCAGCAGACCCGGACTAGCGGGGGCCCAGTACTTC. It encodes CASRPGLAGAQYF.

This clonotype was seen ten or more times. The chain is built from TRBV7-6 and TRBJ2-2; 13 nucleotides agree with TRBD2. CDR1 is SGHVS, CDR2 FNYEAQ, per germline. The J segment lost 1 base and the V segment lost 5 bases, leaving 7 bases of the junction unmatched. The CDR3 spans 18 residues. The CDR3 DNA sequence: TGTGCCAGCAGCCCTCAGACTAGCGGGAGGCAGAACACCGGGGAGCTGTTTTTT. Amino acid sequence: CASSPQTSGRQNTGELFF. Using reference TRBV7-6 and TRBJ2-2 for the parts outside the CDR3, the full variable domain is GAGVSQSPRYKVTKRGQDVALRCDPISGHVSLYWYRQALGQGPEFLTYFNYEAQQDKSGLPNDRFSAERPEGSISTLTIQRTEQRDSAMYRCASSPQTSGRQNTGELFFGEGSRLTVL.